A single sample gave rise to the 8 T cell receptor beta chains below, sequenced in a study of a mutant IDH1 vaccine in newly diagnosed glioma. Sample time point: week 47, end of study. The investigators gave 300 ug of mutant IDH1 20-mer peptide in each vaccine dose, together with topical imiquimod. No antigen is known for these receptors. TCRdb's copy holds only in-frame clones and misses some; the assay was immunoSEQ multiplex PCR. The table records fewer than 85,000 clones, approximately 80% of them present only once. The source was PBMCs, collected from a glioma patient whose treatment included an IDH1 peptide vaccine. The origin of the receptors is a man aged 35 to 55 with glioma.

A word on this clone: Its ends do not fully match the called genes, so a read error is possible. This chain connects TRBV7-2 to TRBJ1-5, with D maybe TRBD1 (5 bases). The CDR3 is made up of 11 amino acids. Germline CDR1 reads SGHTA; CDR2 reads FQGNSA. CDR3 loop: CASSGQAYQHF. The CDR3 DNA reads as TGTGCCAGCAGTGGACAAGCTTACCAGCACTTT.

The rearrangement links TRBV5-4 to TRBJ2-7; tentatively, D is TRBD1 (6 bases). V lost 4 bases and J 7 bases, leaving 21 bases between the germline ends. Germline V gene lookup returns CDR1 SGHNT and CDR2 YYREEE (reference sequence). CDR3 length: 15 residues. The CDR3 DNA reads as TGTGCCAGCAGCGTCGAGACAGGACCGTTAATAGAGCAGTACTTC. Translation: CASSVETGPLIEQYF.

This clone was picked up one time. This CDR3 is CASSSGRNTNEKLFF. The CDR3 DNA sequence: TGTGCCAGCAGCTCTGGCAGGAACACTAATGAAAAACTGTTTTTT. The rearrangement links TRBV5-4 to TRBJ1-4; D call uncertain. CDR1 is SGHNT, CDR2 YYREEE, per germline (reference sequence). V was cut by 3 bases and J by 2 bases, with 11 bases left in between. The length of the CDR3 is 15 residues.

V gene TRBV27 combines with J gene TRBJ1-2, with 7 bases lining up with TRBD1. Germline CDR1 is MNHEY and CDR2 is SMNVEV (reference sequence). After removal of 5 bases from V and 2 bases from J, the junction contained 8 bases not matched to a gene. CDR3 length: 15 amino acids. This chain's CDR3 is CASSQTGVGNYGYTF. The CDR3 nucleotides read TGTGCCAGCAGTCAAACAGGGGTAGGGAACTATGGCTACACCTTC.

This chain connects TRBV27 to TRBJ2-3, with 8 nucleotides matching TRBD2. The V gene's germline CDR1 is MNHEY and CDR2 SMNVEV (reference sequence). CDR3 length: 17 residues. The ends lost 6 bases at V and 6 bases at J; junction bases unmatched: 17. The CDR3 DNA follows: TGTGCCAGCAGCCAACCCCCCGGCGGGGGGATGACGGATACGCAGTATTTT. This gives the protein CASSQPPGGGMTDTQYF.

J is TRBJ2-7 and V is TRBV5-1; tentatively, D is TRBD1 or TRBD2 (6 bases each). The V gene lost 0 bases and the J gene lost 5 bases, with 15 bases spanning the gap. There are 15 residues in the CDR3. The germline V gene has CDR1 SGHRS and CDR2 YFSETQ. The CDR3 is CASSLEGGLIHEQYF. Here the CDR3 DNA reads TGCGCCAGCAGCTTGGAGGGGGGCCTTATCCACGAGCAGTACTTC.

The CDR3 sequence is CASSLNFFGQAPYEQYF. The CDR3 DNA follows: TGTGCCAGCAGCTTAAACTTTTTCGGACAGGCCCCCTACGAGCAGTACTTC. The chain recombines TRBV7-2 with TRBJ2-7; TRBD1 matches at 7 bases. J lost 2 bases, V lost 2 bases, and 12 bases had no gene match. Germline lookup yields CDR1 SGHTA and CDR2 FQGNSA. The CDR3 has 17 residues.

The gene calls are TRBV4-3 and TRBJ2-5; no firm D call. This CDR3 is built from 14 residues. Trimming took off 2 bases at V and 10 bases at J, with 17 bases between the two ends. In germline, CDR1 is LGHNA, CDR2 YSLEER. CDR3 bases: TGCGCCAGCAGCCAACATCCCGGCCACCAAGTCCAGTACTTC. The encoded protein is CASSQHPGHQVQYF.